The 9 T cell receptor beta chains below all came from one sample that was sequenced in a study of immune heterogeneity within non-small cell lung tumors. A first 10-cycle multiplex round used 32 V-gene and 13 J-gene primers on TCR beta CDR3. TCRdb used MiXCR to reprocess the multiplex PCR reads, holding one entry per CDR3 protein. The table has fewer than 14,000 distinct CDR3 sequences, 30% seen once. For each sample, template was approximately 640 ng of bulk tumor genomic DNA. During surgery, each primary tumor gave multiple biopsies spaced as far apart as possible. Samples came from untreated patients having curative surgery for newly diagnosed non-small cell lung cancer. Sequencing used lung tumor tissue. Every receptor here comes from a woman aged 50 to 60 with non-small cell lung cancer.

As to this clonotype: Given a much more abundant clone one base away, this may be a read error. The CDR3 bases are TGTGCCAGCAGTCCTTGGTGGGACGTAACGAGCTCCCACAATGAGCAGTTCTTC. Encoded protein: CASSPWWDVTSSHNEQFF. The J gene is TRBJ2-1, the V gene TRBV28; D possibly uses TRBD1 or TRBD2 (5 bases each). The CDR3 loop spans 18 amino acids. Germline values: CDR1 MDHEN, CDR2 SYDVKM.

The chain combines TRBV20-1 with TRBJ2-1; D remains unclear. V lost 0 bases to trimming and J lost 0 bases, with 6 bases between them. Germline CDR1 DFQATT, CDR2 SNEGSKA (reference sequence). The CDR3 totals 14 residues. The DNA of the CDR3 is TGCAGTGCTAGAGATCACCGCTCCTACAATGAGCAGTTCTTC. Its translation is CSARDHRSYNEQFF.

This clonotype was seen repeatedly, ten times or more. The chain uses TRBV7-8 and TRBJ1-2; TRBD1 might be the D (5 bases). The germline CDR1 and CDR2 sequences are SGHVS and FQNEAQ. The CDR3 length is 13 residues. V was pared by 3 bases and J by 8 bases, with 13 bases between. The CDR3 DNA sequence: TGTGCCAGCAGCTTGGTCGGGAGGGGAGGCTACACCTTC. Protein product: CASSLVGRGGYTF.

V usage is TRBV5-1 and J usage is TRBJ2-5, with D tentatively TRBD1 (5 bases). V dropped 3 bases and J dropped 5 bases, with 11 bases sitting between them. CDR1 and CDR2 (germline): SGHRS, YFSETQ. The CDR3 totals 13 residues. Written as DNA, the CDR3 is TGCGCCAGCAGCTGGGGCTGGCAGGAGACCCAGTACTTC. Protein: CASSWGWQETQYF.

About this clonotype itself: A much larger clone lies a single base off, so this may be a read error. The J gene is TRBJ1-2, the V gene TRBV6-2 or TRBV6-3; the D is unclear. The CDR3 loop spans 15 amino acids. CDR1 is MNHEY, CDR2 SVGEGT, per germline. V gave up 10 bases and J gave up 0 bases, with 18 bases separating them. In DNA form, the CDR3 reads TGTGCCACCGGTGAACAAGGCCCCTCTAACTATGGCTACACCTTC. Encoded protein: CATGEQGPSNYGYTF.

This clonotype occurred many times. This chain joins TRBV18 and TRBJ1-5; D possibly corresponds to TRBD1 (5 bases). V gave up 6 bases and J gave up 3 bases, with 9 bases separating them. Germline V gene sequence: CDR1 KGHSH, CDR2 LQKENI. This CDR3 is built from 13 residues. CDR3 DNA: TGTGCCAGCTCGGACATGAACAATCAGCCCCAGCATTTT. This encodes CASSDMNNQPQHF. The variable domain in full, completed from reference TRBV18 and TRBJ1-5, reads NAGVMQNPRHLVRRRGQEARLRCSPMKGHSHVYWYRQLPEEGLKFMVYLQKENIIDESGMPKERFSAEFPKEGPSILRIQQVVRGDSAAYFCASSDMNNQPQHFGDGTRLSIL.

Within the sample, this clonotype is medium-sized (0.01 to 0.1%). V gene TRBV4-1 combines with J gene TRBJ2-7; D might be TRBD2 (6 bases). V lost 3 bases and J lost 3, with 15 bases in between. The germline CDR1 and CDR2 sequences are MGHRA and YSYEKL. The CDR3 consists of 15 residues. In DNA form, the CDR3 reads TGCGCCAGCAGCCACCCCGGGACGGGGGACTACGAGCAGTACTTC. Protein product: CASSHPGTGDYEQYF.

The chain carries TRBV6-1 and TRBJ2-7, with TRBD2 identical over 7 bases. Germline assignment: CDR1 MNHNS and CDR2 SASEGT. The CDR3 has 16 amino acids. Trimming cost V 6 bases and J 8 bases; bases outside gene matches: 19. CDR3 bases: TGTGCCAGCAGGGGCGGGGGAGCGGTAAGTCGTATCCAGCAGTACTTC. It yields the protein CASRGGGAVSRIQQYF.

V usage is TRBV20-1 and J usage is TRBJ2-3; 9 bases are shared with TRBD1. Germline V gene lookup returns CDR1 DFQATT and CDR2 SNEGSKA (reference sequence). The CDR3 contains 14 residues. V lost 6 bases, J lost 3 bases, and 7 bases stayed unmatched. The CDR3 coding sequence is TGCAGTGCGGTCAACAGGGGGCGAACAGATACGCAGTATTTT. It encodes CSAVNRGRTDTQYF.